Sequencing of this T cell receptor (beta chain) was carried out in a study of blood T cell repertoires in COVID-19. Sequencing used immunoSEQ multiplex PCR; TCRdb keeps in-frame clones, though not all of them. Among 110,000 to 150,000 clones listed, about 80% were seen once. The CDR3 has 14 amino acids. Deletions cut 3 bases from V and 8 bases from J, with 16 bases between. Germline V CDR1 and CDR2: SQVTM, ANQGSEA. Participant reports of clinical history set cohort assignment. This TCR came from a woman aged 45 to 65 who had recovered from COVID-19. Sequences were obtained from PBMCs or T cells enriched from blood (not recorded which). The gene calls are TRBV29-1 and TRBJ1-4, with D possibly TRBD1 on 6 matching bases. In DNA form, the CDR3 reads TGCAGCGTTGACCTAGGGGGGGGCGCGGAAAAACTGTTTTTT. Protein product: CSVDLGGGAEKLFF.